The next 2 T cell receptor beta chains were all read from a single sample in a study of blood T cell repertoires in COVID-19 (dated by TCRdb to about 2020). Library generation was performed with the immunoSEQ multiplex PCR assay. TCRdb retrieved this table from immuneACCESS and kept in-frame rearrangements only. Not all clones are present; in checked studies, unresolved V genes account for under half, and no reason is known for the remainder. The sample table records 150,000 to 200,000 clones; approximately 95% of these occur just once. About 2% of the sample comes from the top ten. The sample comprised peripheral blood. These receptor sequences come from a woman aged 60-75 years with COVID-19, enrolled during active disease.

The CDR3 protein is CASSSRGQGTHGYTF. For the CDR3, the DNA is TGTGCCAGCAGTTCCCGGGGACAGGGAACCCATGGCTACACCTTC. The rearrangement uses TRBV6-6 and TRBJ1-2, with TRBD1 matching 9 bases. V shed 4 bases and J 6 bases; nucleotides not matched to a gene: 9. The CDR3 has 15 amino acids. Germline CDR1 and CDR2: MNHNY and SVGAGI (reference sequence).

CDR3 sequence reads: CSVAESGGSGNTIYF. In DNA form, the CDR3 reads TGCAGCGTTGCGGAATCAGGGGGAAGTGGAAACACCATATATTTT. The chain joins TRBV29-1 to TRBJ1-3, with TRBD1 identical over 7 bases. V shed 4 bases and J 3 bases; nucleotides not matched to a gene: 9. The CDR3 is 15 amino acids. CDR1 is SQVTM and CDR2 is ANQGSEA in the germline V gene.